These 20 T cell receptor beta chains were all obtained from the same sample, sequenced in a study of type 1 regulatory T cells. TCRdb processed the reads anew with MiXCR; each CDR3 protein has one entry. The table records some 90,000 distinct CDR3 sequences, roughly 31% of them present only once. The sequencing sample was made of CD4+ T cells, either the whole sample or a sorted fraction (not recorded which). All receptors derive from a human donor in good health.

The chain has TRBV7-2 and TRBJ2-3, with 7 bases that match TRBD2. V trimming: 4 bases; J trimming: 1 base; junction bases outside the gene matches: 2. CDR1 and CDR2 (germline): SGHTA, FQGNSA. The length of the CDR3 is 14 residues. DNA of the CDR3: TGTGCCAGCAGCTACACTAGCGGCACAGATACGCAGTATTTT. Residues: CASSYTSGTDTQYF. The full variable domain, with the rest looked up from reference TRBV7-2 and TRBJ2-3, is GAGVSQSPSNKVTEKGKDVELRCDPISGHTALYWYRQSLGQGLEFLIYFQGNSAPDKSGLPSDRFSAERTGGSVSTLTIQRTQQEDSAVYLCASSYTSGTDTQYFGPGTRLTVL.

The table lists this clonotype with a few counts. The chain recombines TRBV20-1 with TRBJ2-7, with TRBD1 as a possible D gene (6 bases). CDR1 and CDR2 (germline): DFQATT, SNEGSKA (reference sequence). The CDR3 loop spans 14 amino acids. Trimming left V 5 bases short and J 6 bases short, with 20 bases between. CDR3 sequence (DNA): TGCAGTGCTGGGGTGGGCAGGGGTAGTCGCGAGCAGTACTTC. The encoded protein is CSAGVGRGSREQYF.

V gene TRBV6-5 combines with J gene TRBJ1-2; D is possibly TRBD1 (5 bases). Trimming took off 6 bases at V and 8 bases at J, with 13 bases between the two ends. The CDR3 contains 12 residues. The germline V gene encodes CDR1 MNHEY and CDR2 SVGAGI. DNA for the CDR3: TGTGCCAGCAGCCGGACTGGGGGGGGCTACACCTTC. It specifies CASSRTGGGYTF.

Only a few counts were recorded for this clonotype. The gene calls are TRBV20-1 and TRBJ2-5; no reliable D call. This CDR3 comprises 11 residues. The V gene lost 2 bases and the J gene lost 4 bases, with 5 bases spanning the gap. The germline gives CDR1 DFQATT, CDR2 SNEGSKA (reference sequence). The CDR3 loop is CSARHPETQYF. The CDR3 DNA reads TGCAGTGCTAGACACCCAGAGACCCAGTACTTC.

J is TRBJ2-3 and V is TRBV7-8; D gene uncertain. Germline V gene lookup returns CDR1 SGHVS and CDR2 FQNEAQ. The CDR3 loop spans 12 amino acids. V lost 2 bases, J lost 6 bases, and 6 bases lay in between. In DNA form, the CDR3 reads TGTGCCAGCAGCTTAAATCTTGATACGCAGTATTTT. Its translation is CASSLNLDTQYF.

This CDR3 is CASSLPRWRETQYF. CDR3 in DNA: TGTGCCAGCAGCTTACCCAGGTGGAGAGAGACCCAGTACTTC. This chain links TRBV7-8 with TRBJ2-5; D is ambiguous. V lost 2 bases to trimming and J lost 4 bases, with 11 bases between them. Per germline, CDR1 SGHVS and CDR2 FQNEAQ. The CDR3 is 14 amino acids.

V is TRBV20-1 and J is TRBJ2-1, with 14 bases that match TRBD2. Germline CDR1 is DFQATT and CDR2 is SNEGSKA (reference sequence). The CDR3 runs to 16 residues. Losses at the gene ends were 3 bases for V and 7 bases for J; bases not matched to a gene: 8. CDR3 bases: TGCAGTGCTAGGGGGACTAGCGGGAGTGCATTTAATGAGCAGTTCTTC. Translated: CSARGTSGSAFNEQFF.

This clonotype has a handful of counts. The gene calls are TRBV30 and TRBJ1-1; D is perhaps TRBD1 (5 bases). Trimming shortened V by 4 bases and J by 11 bases, and 11 bases separated the two germline ends. This CDR3 contains 10 residues. CDR1 is GTSNPN and CDR2 is SVGIG in the germline V gene (reference sequence). The chain's CDR3 is CAWKAREAFF. CDR3 in DNA: TGTGCCTGGAAGGCCAGGGAGGCTTTCTTT.

This clonotype was picked up one time. The CDR3 is CASSFPDPAKNIQYF. CDR3 sequence (DNA): TGTGCCAGCAGCTTCCCAGACCCAGCCAAAAACATTCAGTACTTC. V is TRBV7-2 and J is TRBJ2-4; D ambiguous. Between the trimmed V and J ends, which lost 3 bases and 0 bases, there was a span of 9 bases. Germline V gives CDR1 SGHTA, CDR2 FQGNSA. The length of the CDR3 is 15 residues.

The chain carries TRBV5-1 and TRBJ2-5; 7 nucleotides align to TRBD2. The germline V gene has CDR1 SGHRS and CDR2 YFSETQ. CDR3 length: 15 residues. Losses at the gene ends were 1 base for V and 5 bases for J; bases not matched to a gene: 8. The DNA for the CDR3 is TGCGCCAGCAGCTTGCTACGGGAGGCGGGGGAGACCCAGTACTTC. This codes for CASSLLREAGETQYF. Full variable domain (outside the CDR3, taken from reference TRBV5-1 and TRBJ2-5): KAGVTQTPRYLIKTRGQQVTLSCSPISGHRSVSWYQQTPGQGLQFLFEYFSETQRNKGNFPGRFSGRQFSNSRSEMNVSTLELGDSALYLCASSLLREAGETQYFGPGTRLLVL.

This clonotype has just a few counts. The rearrangement uses TRBV7-2 and TRBJ2-1; the match to TRBD2 covers 11 bases. The CDR3 is 14 amino acids. Germline lookup yields CDR1 SGHTA and CDR2 FQGNSA. The V segment lost 7 bases and the J segment 8 bases; nucleotides outside the gene matches: 7. The CDR3 here is CASTLSGRDDEQFF. CDR3 nucleotide sequence: TGTGCCAGCACCCTTAGCGGGAGGGATGATGAGCAGTTCTTC.

The chain uses TRBV18 and TRBJ2-5; D uncertain. From germline, CDR1 is KGHSH and CDR2 LQKENI. Trimming removed 4 bases from V and 2 bases from J, with 5 bases in between. The CDR3 sequence is 12 residues long. CDR3: CASSRPQETQYF. CDR3 bases: TGTGCCAGCTCACGACCACAAGAGACCCAGTACTTC. The whole variable domain, remainder taken from reference TRBV18 and TRBJ2-5, is NAGVMQNPRHLVRRRGQEARLRCSPMKGHSHVYWYRQLPEEGLKFMVYLQKENIIDESGMPKERFSAEFPKEGPSILRIQQVVRGDSAAYFCASSRPQETQYFGPGTRLLVL.

The rearrangement joins TRBV20-1 to TRBJ2-7; 14 nucleotides agree with TRBD2. The V gene end was trimmed by 6 bases and the J gene end by 1 base; junction bases not matched to a gene: 5. Germline CDR1 DFQATT, CDR2 SNEGSKA (reference sequence). This CDR3 is 15 amino acids long. DNA for the CDR3: TGCAGTGCGGGGACTAGCGGGAGTCGGTCCTACGAGCAGTACTTC. Its protein is CSAGTSGSRSYEQYF.

The rearrangement uses TRBV27 and TRBJ2-5; TRBD2 is a possible D gene (6 bases). Germline V gene lookup returns CDR1 MNHEY and CDR2 SMNVEV (reference sequence). The CDR3 totals 14 residues. V was trimmed by 0 bases and J by 7 bases, leaving 12 bases between them. The CDR3 region is CASSLSWRDRTQYF. For the CDR3, the DNA is TGTGCCAGCAGTTTATCGTGGAGGGACCGGACCCAGTACTTC.

V is TRBV19 and J is TRBJ2-1; 10 bases fit TRBD2. The length of the CDR3 is 15 residues. With 6 bases clipped from V and 2 bases from J, the junction kept 4 bases outside the gene matches. Per the germline V gene, CDR1 is LNHDA and CDR2 is SQIVND (reference sequence). This CDR3 reads CASRKGLAAYNEQFF. The CDR3 DNA sequence: TGTGCCAGTAGGAAAGGACTAGCGGCCTACAATGAGCAGTTCTTC.

This clonotype was seen more than once but under ten times. This rearrangement joins TRBV6-5 to TRBJ2-7, with no clear D. Trimming shortened V by 4 bases and J by 4 bases, and 17 bases separated the two germline ends. The CDR3 has 15 residues. Germline-derived CDR1 and CDR2 are MNHEY and SVGAGI. The chain's CDR3 is CASSSNVAVGYEQYF. The CDR3 bases are TGTGCCAGCAGTTCAAACGTCGCCGTTGGTTACGAGCAGTACTTC.

This clonotype came up a few times. This sequence joins TRBV3-1 and TRBJ2-1; 8 nucleotides line up with TRBD2. The CDR3 covers 16 residues. V trimming: 4 bases; J trimming: 5 bases; junction bases outside the gene matches: 10. Germline CDR1 reads LGHDT; CDR2 reads YNNKEL (reference sequence). CDR3 loop: CASSPFTSGLNNEQFF. The CDR3 region has the DNA TGTGCCAGCAGCCCGTTCACTAGCGGCCTTAACAATGAGCAGTTCTTC.

This chain connects TRBV6-2 or TRBV6-3 to TRBJ2-6; 7 bases agree with TRBD1. The CDR3 has 13 amino acids. Germline CDR1 is MNHEY and CDR2 is SVGEGT. V trimming: 3 bases; J trimming: 12 bases; junction bases outside the gene matches: 5. This CDR3 is CASSYGQVGVLTF. The CDR3 DNA follows: TGTGCCAGCAGTTATGGACAGGTTGGCGTCCTGACTTTC.

The J gene is TRBJ1-4, the V gene TRBV28; D remains unclear. Deletions cut 3 bases from V and 6 bases from J, with 5 bases between. The V gene's germline CDR1 is MDHEN and CDR2 SYDVKM. This CDR3 is built from 12 residues. The DNA for the CDR3 is TGTGCCAGCAGTTTTGAGGATGAAAAACTGTTTTTT. This gives the protein CASSFEDEKLFF.

The chain uses TRBV19 and TRBJ2-7, with 10 bases fitting TRBD2. The J segment lost 3 bases and the V segment lost 5 bases, leaving 7 bases of the junction unmatched. The germline V gene encodes CDR1 LNHDA and CDR2 SQIVND (reference sequence). The CDR3 length is 15 residues. The CDR3 loop is CASSPGTSDFYEQYF. CDR3 sequence (DNA): TGTGCCAGTAGTCCCGGGACTAGCGATTTCTACGAGCAGTACTTC.